These 28 T cell receptor beta chains were all obtained from the same sample, sequenced in a study of response to subunit inactivated influenza vaccine. TCRdb reanalysed the RT-PCR reads using MiXCR and keeps one entry per CDR3 protein. In the table there are hundreds of thousands of distinct CDR3 sequences, more than 15% of which are singletons. The sequencing here drew on CD4+ T cells sorted from PBMCs, taken 23 to 25 months after vaccination. The receptor set was obtained from a man aged 50 to 75 who received an inactivated influenza vaccine.

This clonotype was found a few times. The chain joins TRBV11-2 to TRBJ2-5, with TRBD2 matching over 7 bases. The CDR3 loop spans 18 amino acids. V lost 2 bases and J lost 4; bases outside the gene matches: 16. Germline CDR1 and CDR2: SGHAT and FQNNGV. As DNA, the CDR3 is TGTGCCAGCAGCTTATCCCCCTCTGGTGGATGGGGGGGAGAGACCCAGTACTTC. This gives the protein CASSLSPSGGWGGETQYF.

This clonotype came up many times. V gene TRBV10-3 combines with J gene TRBJ2-5; D not resolved. This CDR3 has 12 amino acids. Trimming took off 0 bases at V and 3 bases at J, with 2 bases between the two ends. CDR1 and CDR2 (germline): ENHRY, SYGVKD. The CDR3 sequence is CAISESKETQYF. The DNA for the CDR3 is TGTGCCATCAGTGAGTCTAAAGAGACCCAGTACTTC.

The V and J genes are TRBV12-3 or TRBV12-4 and TRBJ1-2; 7 bases are shared with TRBD1. The CDR3 covers 12 residues. Losses at the gene ends were 6 bases for V and 8 bases for J; bases not matched to a gene: 6. DNA for the CDR3: TGTGCCAGCAGCTGGACAGGCGGGGGCTACACCTTC. The encoded protein is CASSWTGGGYTF.

This chain uses TRBV5-1 with TRBJ2-1, with 11 bases matching TRBD2. This CDR3 is built from 19 residues. Losses at the gene ends were 3 bases for V and 0 bases for J; bases not matched to a gene: 11. CDR1 is SGHRS and CDR2 is YFSETQ in the germline V gene. The CDR3 region has the DNA TGCGCCAGCAGCTCCGGACTAGCGGGCATTCGAAGCTCCTACAATGAGCAGTTCTTC. This gives the protein CASSSGLAGIRSSYNEQFF.

This clonotype occurred a few times. The gene calls are TRBV6-5 and TRBJ1-1, with TRBD1 as a possible D gene (6 bases). Looked up from germline, CDR1 is MNHEY and CDR2 is SVGAGI. There are 16 residues in the CDR3. Trimming cost V 0 bases and J 4 bases, with 15 bases left between them. The CDR3 coding sequence is TGTGCCAGCAGTTACTCCAGCCTGGGGGCTGGCACTGAAGCTTTCTTT. This translates into CASSYSSLGAGTEAFF.

The chain combines TRBV4-3 with TRBJ1-1; D possibly corresponds to TRBD1 (6 bases). The germline CDR1 and CDR2 sequences are LGHNA and YSLEER. This CDR3 is 15 amino acids long. V was pared by 1 base and J by 1 base, with 10 bases between. The CDR3 here is CASSQAGAGNTEAFF. The CDR3 region has the DNA TGCGCCAGCAGCCAAGCGGGGGCCGGGAACACTGAAGCTTTCTTT.

This clonotype showed up many times. V is TRBV29-1 and J is TRBJ1-1; no firm D call. The CDR3 loop spans 13 amino acids. The germline V and J ends were trimmed by 8 bases and 2 bases, with 15 bases remaining between them. Germline CDR1 SQVTM, CDR2 ANQGSEA. The CDR3 nucleotides read TGCAGCCTTCGAAAGTCCCTCAACACTGAAGCTTTCTTT. Its protein product is CSLRKSLNTEAFF. Full variable domain (rest looked up from reference TRBV29-1 and TRBJ1-1): SAVISQKPSRDICQRGTSLTIQCQVDSQVTMMFWYRQQPGQSLTLIATANQGSEATYESGFVIDKFPISRPNLTFSTLTVSNMSPEDSSIYLCSLRKSLNTEAFFGQGTRLTVV.

The V call is TRBV5-1, the J call TRBJ1-6; D not certain. The germline gives CDR1 SGHRS, CDR2 YFSETQ. The CDR3 sequence is 13 residues long. Between the trimmed V and J ends, which lost 3 bases and 13 bases, there was a span of 14 bases. The CDR3, as DNA: TGCGCCAGCAGCTCTGACGGCCCTCCCCCCCTCCACTTT. It specifies CASSSDGPPPLHF.

The V call is TRBV2, the J call TRBJ1-2, with 10 bases that match TRBD1. This CDR3 has 14 amino acids. Germline V gene sequence: CDR1 SNHLY, CDR2 FYNNEI. V was clipped by 9 bases and J by 9 bases; unmatched bases: 13. This chain's CDR3 is CARTGGIAGRSYTF. The CDR3, as DNA: TGTGCCAGGACAGGGGGCATAGCGGGTAGGAGCTACACCTTC.

The chain joins TRBV7-9 to TRBJ2-3; 8 bases are shared with TRBD1. Germline V gene sequence: CDR1 SEHNR, CDR2 FQNEAQ (reference sequence). The CDR3 length is 14 residues. The V segment lost 5 bases and the J segment 1 base; nucleotides outside the gene matches: 2. The CDR3 DNA reads as TGTGCCAGCAGCACGACAGGGGGCACAGATACGCAGTATTTT. Encoded protein: CASSTTGGTDTQYF.

Only a few counts were recorded for this clonotype. V usage is TRBV9 and J usage is TRBJ2-5; TRBD1 aligns across 7 bases. This CDR3 has 14 amino acids. Per germline, CDR1 SGDLS and CDR2 YYNGEE. The V gene end was trimmed by 3 bases and the J gene end by 5 bases; junction bases not matched to a gene: 7. This CDR3 reads CASSETGWGETQYF. The CDR3 coding sequence is TGTGCCAGCAGCGAGACAGGGTGGGGGGAGACCCAGTACTTC. The full variable domain, with the rest looked up from reference TRBV9 and TRBJ2-5, is DSGVTQTPKHLITATGQRVTLRCSPRSGDLSVYWYQQSLDQGLQFLIQYYNGEERAKGNILERFSAQQFPDLHSELNLSSLELGDSALYFCASSETGWGETQYFGPGTRLLVL.

In this sample, this clonotype turned up a few times. V gene TRBV29-1 combines with J gene TRBJ1-1, with no clear D. The CDR3 extends over 13 amino acids. V was shortened by 1 base and J by 5 bases, with 11 bases between the two germline ends. Germline V lookup: CDR1 SQVTM, CDR2 ANQGSEA. This CDR3 is CSVEAGTRTEAFF. The CDR3 nucleotides are TGCAGCGTTGAAGCAGGAACCCGAACTGAAGCTTTCTTT. Drawing the rest from reference TRBV29-1 and TRBJ1-1, the complete variable domain is SAVISQKPSRDICQRGTSLTIQCQVDSQVTMMFWYRQQPGQSLTLIATANQGSEATYESGFVIDKFPISRPNLTFSTLTVSNMSPEDSSIYLCSVEAGTRTEAFFGQGTRLTVV.

The gene calls are TRBV10-3 and TRBJ2-1; TRBD2 matches at 9 bases. The germline CDR1 and CDR2 sequences are ENHRY and SYGVKD. The CDR3 covers 17 residues. Trimming removed 0 bases from V and 3 bases from J; junction bases left unmatched: 6. CDR3 in amino acids: CAISESDAGGFYNEQFF. Written as DNA, the CDR3 is TGTGCCATCAGTGAGTCAGACGCGGGAGGGTTCTACAATGAGCAGTTCTTC.

This clonotype was seen a handful of times. V is TRBV30 and J is TRBJ2-3, with 7 bases aligning to TRBD2. Trimming removed 4 bases from V and 8 bases from J; junction bases left unmatched: 9. The CDR3 runs 13 residues. CDR1 is GTSNPN and CDR2 is SVGIG in the germline V gene (reference sequence). In DNA, the CDR3 is TGTGCCTGGACCCTACAGGAGCGGGGTACGCAGTATTTT. Translation gives CAWTLQERGTQYF. The full variable domain, with the rest looked up from reference TRBV30 and TRBJ2-3, is SQTIHQWPATLVQPVGSPLSLECTVEGTSNPNLYWYRQAAGRGLQLLFYSVGIGQISSEVPQNLSASRPQDRQFILSSKKLLLSDSGFYLCAWTLQERGTQYFGPGTRLTVL.

The J gene is TRBJ2-7, the V gene TRBV15; D may correspond to TRBD1 or TRBD2 (5 bases each). The V gene lost 1 base and the J gene lost 3 bases, with 13 bases spanning the gap. CDR3 length: 15 amino acids. Per the germline V gene, CDR1 is LNHNV and CDR2 is YYDKDF (reference sequence). The CDR3 loop reads CATSRGGVRSYEQYF. In DNA, the CDR3 is TGTGCCACCAGCAGAGGAGGGGTCAGGAGCTACGAGCAGTACTTC. Drawing the rest from reference TRBV15 and TRBJ2-7, the complete variable domain is DAMVIQNPRYQVTQFGKPVTLSCSQTLNHNVMYWYQQKSSQAPKLLFHYYDKDFNNEADTPDNFQSRRPNTSFCFLDIRSPGLGDTAMYLCATSRGGVRSYEQYFGPGTRLTVT.

V and J are TRBV28 and TRBJ2-3; 10 nucleotides agree with TRBD1. The CDR3 consists of 18 residues. The V segment lost 2 bases and the J segment 1 base; nucleotides outside the gene matches: 9. In germline, CDR1 is MDHEN, CDR2 SYDVKM. The CDR3 nucleotides are TGTGCCAGCAGTTTAGATTACCTCGGGACAGGGGGCACAGATACGCAGTATTTT. As protein: CASSLDYLGTGGTDTQYF.

This clonotype was seen a handful of times. The J gene is TRBJ2-4, the V gene TRBV12-3 or TRBV12-4; D assignment may be TRBD1 or TRBD2 (5 bases each). The CDR3 contains 15 residues. The V gene lost 3 bases and the J gene lost 0 bases, with 9 bases spanning the gap. This CDR3 is CASSFGDLAKNIQYF. The CDR3 nucleotides are TGTGCCAGCAGTTTTGGGGACCTAGCCAAAAACATTCAGTACTTC.

This clonotype came up a few times. This chain joins TRBV12-3 or TRBV12-4 and TRBJ2-2, with TRBD1 matching 7 bases. This CDR3 has 14 residues. Unmatched junction bases numbered 3, after V lost 3 bases and J lost 5 bases. CDR3: CASSFRGNTGELFF. The DNA for the CDR3 is TGTGCCAGCAGTTTCAGGGGGAATACCGGGGAGCTGTTTTTT.

This clonotype showed up just once. One end of the junction is discordant with germline, which a read error may explain. This chain joins TRBV28 and TRBJ1-2, with TRBD1 as a possible D gene (5 bases). The CDR3 is 13 residues long. Germline V lookup: CDR1 MDHEN, CDR2 SYDVKM. The CDR3 DNA is TGTTCCAGCACCGTTTTTGACAGCTATGGCTACACCTTC. Its translation: CSSTVFDSYGYTF.

The V gene is TRBV5-1, the J gene TRBJ2-2; a weak D match, TRBD1 (6 bases). Germline CDR1 reads SGHRS; CDR2 reads YFSETQ. V lost 4 bases to trimming and J lost 2 bases, with 12 bases between them. This CDR3 spans 15 amino acids. This chain's CDR3 is CASSLGTYNTGELFF. The CDR3 nucleotides are TGCGCCAGCAGCCTCGGGACATATAACACCGGGGAGCTGTTTTTT.

J is TRBJ1-5 and V is TRBV4-2; a weak D match, TRBD1 (5 bases). Germline values: CDR1 LGHNA, CDR2 YNFKEQ. This CDR3 has 13 amino acids. V was clipped by 5 bases and J by 5 bases, with 10 bases between them. The CDR3 reads CASSKGNDQPQHF. For the CDR3, the DNA is TGTGCCAGCAGCAAGGGGAACGATCAGCCCCAGCATTTT.

This clonotype appeared many times. This chain links TRBV9 with TRBJ2-1; no clear D. V was trimmed by 1 base and J by 0 bases, leaving 8 bases between them. This CDR3 region has 15 residues. Germline assignment: CDR1 SGDLS and CDR2 YYNGEE. The CDR3 DNA follows: TGTGCCAGCAGCGTACAAGTGAGCTCCTACAATGAGCAGTTCTTC. Translation gives CASSVQVSSYNEQFF. Based on the CDR3 plus reference TRBV9 and TRBJ2-1, the full variable domain is DSGVTQTPKHLITATGQRVTLRCSPRSGDLSVYWYQQSLDQGLQFLIQYYNGEERAKGNILERFSAQQFPDLHSELNLSSLELGDSALYFCASSVQVSSYNEQFFGPGTRLTVL.

In its sample, this clonotype was seen a few times. The chain recombines TRBV10-3 with TRBJ2-3, with D perhaps matching TRBD2 (6 bases). The V gene's germline CDR1 is ENHRY and CDR2 SYGVKD. This CDR3 is 16 amino acids long. Trimming stripped 3 bases from V and 0 bases from J, with 13 bases between. CDR3 coding DNA: TGTGCCATCAGTGAATTAGCGGAAACTAGCACAGATACGCAGTATTTT. Protein product: CAISELAETSTDTQYF.

CDR3 sequence: CSARRGSSLTGSNSPLHF. CDR3 sequence (DNA): TGCAGTGCCCGCCGGGGGAGCTCCTTGACAGGGTCGAATTCACCCCTCCACTTT. The rearrangement links TRBV20-1 to TRBJ1-6; 7 bases map to TRBD1. Germline CDR1 reads DFQATT; CDR2 reads SNEGSKA (reference sequence). The CDR3 has 18 residues. The J segment lost 7 bases and the V segment lost 6 bases, leaving 21 bases of the junction unmatched.

This clonotype was detected ten times or more. One end of the junction is discordant with germline, which a read error may explain. The genes are TRBV12-3 or TRBV12-4 and TRBJ1-3; D gene uncertain. This CDR3 has 13 amino acids. Here the CDR3 DNA reads TGCGCCAGCAGCTTGGCGGTTGGAAACACCATATATTTT. Its protein is CASSLAVGNTIYF.

This clonotype was picked up a small number of times. This chain links TRBV24-1 with TRBJ2-7; no clear D gene. Germline V lookup: CDR1 KGHDR, CDR2 SFDVKD. The ends were cut back, 3 bases at V and 0 bases at J, with 2 bases in the middle. The CDR3 runs 12 residues. The CDR3 DNA reads TGTGCCACCAGTGATGCCTCCTACGAGCAGTACTTC. Translated: CATSDASYEQYF.

This clonotype was counted between two and nine times. The chain uses TRBV5-8 and TRBJ2-1; D remains ambiguous. The CDR3 consists of 14 residues. Looked up from germline, CDR1 is SGHTS and CDR2 is YDEGEE. V shed 1 base and J shed 3 bases, with 8 bases lying between them. Here the CDR3 DNA reads TGTGCCAGCAGCTTGCGAATGGACTACAATGAGCAGTTCTTC. Translation: CASSLRMDYNEQFF.

This clonotype occurred a few times. The V call is TRBV11-2, the J call TRBJ1-1, with D maybe TRBD1 (5 bases). This CDR3 contains 14 residues. CDR1 SGHAT and CDR2 FQNNGV come from the germline V gene. V gave up 5 bases and J gave up 1 base, with 11 bases separating them. Here the CDR3 DNA reads TGTGCCAGCAGCGCGACAGATAAGAACACTGAAGCTTTCTTT. It encodes CASSATDKNTEAFF.